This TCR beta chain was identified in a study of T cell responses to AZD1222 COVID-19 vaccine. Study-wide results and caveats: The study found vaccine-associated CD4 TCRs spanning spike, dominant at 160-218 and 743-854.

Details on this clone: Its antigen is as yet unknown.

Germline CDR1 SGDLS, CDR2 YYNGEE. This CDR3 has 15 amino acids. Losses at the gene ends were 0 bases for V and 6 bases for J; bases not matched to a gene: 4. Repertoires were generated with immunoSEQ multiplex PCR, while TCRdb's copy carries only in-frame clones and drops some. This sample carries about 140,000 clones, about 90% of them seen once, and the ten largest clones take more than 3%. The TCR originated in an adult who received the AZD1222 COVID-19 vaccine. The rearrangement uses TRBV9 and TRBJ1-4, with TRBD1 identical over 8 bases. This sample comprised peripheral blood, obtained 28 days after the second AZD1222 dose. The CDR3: CASSVDAGGYEKLFF. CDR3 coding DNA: TGTGCCAGCAGCGTAGATGCAGGGGGCTATGAAAAACTGTTTTTT.